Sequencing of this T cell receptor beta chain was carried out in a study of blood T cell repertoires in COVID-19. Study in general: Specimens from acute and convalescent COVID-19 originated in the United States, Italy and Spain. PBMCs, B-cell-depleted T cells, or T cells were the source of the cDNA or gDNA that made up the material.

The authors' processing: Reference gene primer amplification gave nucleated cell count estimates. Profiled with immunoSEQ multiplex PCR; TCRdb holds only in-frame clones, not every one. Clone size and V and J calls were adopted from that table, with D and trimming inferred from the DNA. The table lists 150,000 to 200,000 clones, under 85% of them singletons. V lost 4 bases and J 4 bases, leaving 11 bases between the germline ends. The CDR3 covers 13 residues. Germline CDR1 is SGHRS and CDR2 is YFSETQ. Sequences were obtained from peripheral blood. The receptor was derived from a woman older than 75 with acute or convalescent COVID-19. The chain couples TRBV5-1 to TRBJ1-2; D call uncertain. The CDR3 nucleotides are TGCGCCAGCAGCCCGGGGTCTGTCTATGGCTACACCTTC. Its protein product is CASSPGSVYGYTF.